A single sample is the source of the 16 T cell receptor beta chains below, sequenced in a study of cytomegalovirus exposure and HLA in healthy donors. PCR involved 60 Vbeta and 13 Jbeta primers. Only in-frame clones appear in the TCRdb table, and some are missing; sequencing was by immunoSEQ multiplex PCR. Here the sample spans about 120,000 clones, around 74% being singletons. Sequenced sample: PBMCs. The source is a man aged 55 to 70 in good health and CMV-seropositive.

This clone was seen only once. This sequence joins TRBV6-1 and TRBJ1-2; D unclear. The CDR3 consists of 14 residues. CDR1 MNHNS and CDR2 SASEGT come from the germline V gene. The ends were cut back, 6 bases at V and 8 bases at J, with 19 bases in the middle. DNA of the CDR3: TGTGCCAGCAGCAAGGACCTGAGGGAGCGCGGCTACACCTTC. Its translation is CASSKDLRERGYTF.

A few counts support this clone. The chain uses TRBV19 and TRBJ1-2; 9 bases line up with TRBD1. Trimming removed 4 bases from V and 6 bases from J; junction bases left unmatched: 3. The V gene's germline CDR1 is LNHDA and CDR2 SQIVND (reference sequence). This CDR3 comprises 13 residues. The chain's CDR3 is CASSTGQGNGYTF. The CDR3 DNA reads TGTGCCAGTAGTACCGGACAGGGGAATGGCTACACCTTC.

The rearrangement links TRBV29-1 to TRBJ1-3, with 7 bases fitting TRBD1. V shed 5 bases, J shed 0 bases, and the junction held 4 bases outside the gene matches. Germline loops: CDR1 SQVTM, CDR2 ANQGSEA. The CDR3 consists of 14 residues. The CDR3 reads CSVHHRGSGNTIYF. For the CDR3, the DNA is TGCAGCGTTCACCACAGGGGCTCTGGAAACACCATATATTTT. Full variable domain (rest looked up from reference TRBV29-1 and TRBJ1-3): SAVISQKPSRDICQRGTSLTIQCQVDSQVTMMFWYRQQPGQSLTLIATANQGSEATYESGFVIDKFPISRPNLTFSTLTVSNMSPEDSSIYLCSVHHRGSGNTIYFGEGSWLTVV.

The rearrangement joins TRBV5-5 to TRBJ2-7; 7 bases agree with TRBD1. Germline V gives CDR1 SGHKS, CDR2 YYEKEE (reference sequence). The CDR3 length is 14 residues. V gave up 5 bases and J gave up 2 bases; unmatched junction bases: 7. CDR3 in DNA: TGTGCCAGCAGGTCCACAGGGGAGCCCTACGAGCAGTACTTC. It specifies CASRSTGEPYEQYF.

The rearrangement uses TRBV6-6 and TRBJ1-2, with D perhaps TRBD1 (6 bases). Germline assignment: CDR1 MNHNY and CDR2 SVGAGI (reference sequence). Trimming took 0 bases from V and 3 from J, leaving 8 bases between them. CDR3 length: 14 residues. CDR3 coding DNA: TGTGCCAGCAGTTACTCATCAGGGGACTATGGCTACACCTTC. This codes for CASSYSSGDYGYTF.

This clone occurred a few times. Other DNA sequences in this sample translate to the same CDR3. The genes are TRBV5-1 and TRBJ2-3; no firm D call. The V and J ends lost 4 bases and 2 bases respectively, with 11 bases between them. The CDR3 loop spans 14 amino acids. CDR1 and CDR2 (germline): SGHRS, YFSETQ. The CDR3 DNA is TGCGCCAGCAGCAGCGACTCACCCACAGATACGCAGTATTTT. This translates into CASSSDSPTDTQYF. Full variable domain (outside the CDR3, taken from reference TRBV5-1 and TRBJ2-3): KAGVTQTPRYLIKTRGQQVTLSCSPISGHRSVSWYQQTPGQGLQFLFEYFSETQRNKGNFPGRFSGRQFSNSRSEMNVSTLELGDSALYLCASSSDSPTDTQYFGPGTRLTVL.

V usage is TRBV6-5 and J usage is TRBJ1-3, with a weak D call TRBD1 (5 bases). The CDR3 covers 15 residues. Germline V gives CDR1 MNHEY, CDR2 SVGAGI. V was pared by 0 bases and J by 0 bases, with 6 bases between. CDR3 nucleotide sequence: TGTGCCAGCAGTTACTCTCAGGGCTCTGGAAACACCATATATTTT. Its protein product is CASSYSQGSGNTIYF.

The CDR3 DNA reads as TGTGCCAGCGCCAGAGGGGGCTATCCAGAGACCCAGTACTTC. It encodes CASARGGYPETQYF. The V gene is TRBV5-4, the J gene TRBJ2-5; TRBD1 matches 7 bases. The germline V gene encodes CDR1 SGHNT and CDR2 YYREEE (reference sequence). J was trimmed by 4 bases and V by 7 bases; bases with no gene match: 10. This CDR3 region has 14 residues.

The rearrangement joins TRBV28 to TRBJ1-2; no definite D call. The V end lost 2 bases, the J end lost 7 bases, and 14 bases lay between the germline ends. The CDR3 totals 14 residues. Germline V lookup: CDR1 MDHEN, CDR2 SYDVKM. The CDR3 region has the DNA TGTGCCAGCAGTTTAGCGGGGAGCGAGAGTGGCTACACCTTC. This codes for CASSLAGSESGYTF.

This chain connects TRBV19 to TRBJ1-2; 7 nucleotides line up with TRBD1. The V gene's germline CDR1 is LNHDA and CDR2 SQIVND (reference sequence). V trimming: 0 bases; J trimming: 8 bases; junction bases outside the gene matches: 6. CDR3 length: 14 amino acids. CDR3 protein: CASSIEKGAGGYTF. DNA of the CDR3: TGTGCCAGTAGTATAGAAAAGGGGGCGGGAGGCTACACCTTC. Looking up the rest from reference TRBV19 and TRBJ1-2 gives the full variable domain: DGGITQSPKYLFRKEGQNVTLSCEQNLNHDAMYWYRQDPGQGLRLIYYSQIVNDFQKGDIAEGYSVSREKKESFPLTVTSAQKNPTAFYLCASSIEKGAGGYTFGSGTRLTVV.

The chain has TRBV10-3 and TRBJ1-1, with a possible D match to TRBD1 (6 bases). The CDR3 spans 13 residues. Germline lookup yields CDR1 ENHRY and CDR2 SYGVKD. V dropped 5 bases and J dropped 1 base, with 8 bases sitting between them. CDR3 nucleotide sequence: TGTGCCATCAGTCAACAGGGGAACACTGAAGCTTTCTTT. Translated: CAISQQGNTEAFF.

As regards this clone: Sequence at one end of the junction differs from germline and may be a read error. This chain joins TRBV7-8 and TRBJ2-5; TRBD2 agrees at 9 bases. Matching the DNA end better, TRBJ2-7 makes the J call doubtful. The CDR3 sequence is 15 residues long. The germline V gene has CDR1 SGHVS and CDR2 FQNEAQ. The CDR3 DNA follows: TGTGCCAGCACCTTGGCCGGGACTAGCTCCAACGAGCAGTACTTC. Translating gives CASTLAGTSSNEQYF.

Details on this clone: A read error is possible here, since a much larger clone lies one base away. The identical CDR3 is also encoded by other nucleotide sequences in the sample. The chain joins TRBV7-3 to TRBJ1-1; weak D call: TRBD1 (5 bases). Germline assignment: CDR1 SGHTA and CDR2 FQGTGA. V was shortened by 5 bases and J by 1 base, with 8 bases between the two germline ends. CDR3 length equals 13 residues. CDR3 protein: CASSRDRNTEAFF. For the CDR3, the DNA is TGTGCCAGCAGCCGAGACAGGAACACTGAAGCTTTCTTT.

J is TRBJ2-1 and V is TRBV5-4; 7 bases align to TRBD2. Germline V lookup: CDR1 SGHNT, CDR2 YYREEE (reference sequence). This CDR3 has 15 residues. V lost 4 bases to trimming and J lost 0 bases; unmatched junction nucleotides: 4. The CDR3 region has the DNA TGTGCCAGCAGCCAAATAGCGGGCTCCTACAATGAGCAGTTCTTC. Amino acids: CASSQIAGSYNEQFF.

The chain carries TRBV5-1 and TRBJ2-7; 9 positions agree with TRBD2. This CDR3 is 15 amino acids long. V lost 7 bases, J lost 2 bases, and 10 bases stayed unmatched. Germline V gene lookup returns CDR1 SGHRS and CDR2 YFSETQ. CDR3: CASVEGAGGPYEQYF. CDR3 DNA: TGCGCCAGCGTGGAGGGAGCGGGGGGCCCCTACGAGCAGTACTTC.

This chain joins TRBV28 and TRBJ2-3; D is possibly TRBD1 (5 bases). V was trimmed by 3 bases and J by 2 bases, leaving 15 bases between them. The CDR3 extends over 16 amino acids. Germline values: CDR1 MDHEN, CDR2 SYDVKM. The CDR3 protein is CASSFNFRAYTDTQYF. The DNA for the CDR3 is TGTGCCAGCAGTTTTAATTTCAGGGCCTACACAGATACGCAGTATTTT.